The rows below give T cell receptor beta chains drawn from one sample of a study of blood T cell repertoires in COVID-19. Sequencing was performed with immunoSEQ multiplex PCR; in TCRdb, only in-frame clones are kept and a portion is missing. Of around 160,000 clones in the sample, around 84% are singletons; the top ten hold approximately 40%. The specimen was peripheral blood. The receptor source for this set is a human donor in a cohort sampled during active COVID-19. The CDR3 runs from the conserved cysteine through the conserved F or W. Fields, in order: clone size, J gene, D gene, V gene, CDR3 DNA, CDR3 protein. A D gene is named only where the DNA matches it firmly. Size values are once, few and many counts, or a class for expanded clones, and some rows have none.

. | TRBJ1-1 | TRBD1 | TRBV6-5 | TGTGCCAGCACTAGGACAGGGCGGACTGAAGCTTTCTTT | CASTRTGRTEAFF
. | TRBJ1-6 | . | TRBV19 | TGTGCCAGTAGTATTCCCGAAGCTAGCTCCTATAATTCACCCCTCCACTTT | CASSIPEASSYNSPLHF
. | TRBJ2-5 | . | TRBV29-1 | TGCAGCGTTGTAGGAGGAAAAGAGACCCAGTACTTC | CSVVGGKETQYF
. | TRBJ2-3 | . | TRBV13 | TGTGCCAGCAGCTTAGGTAGGGGGTGGTCAGATACGCAGTATTTT | CASSLGRGWSDTQYF
. | TRBJ2-7 | TRBD1 | TRBV12-3/TRBV12-4 | TGTGCCAGCAGTTTAACGACAGGGGGCGAGCAGTACTTC | CASSLTTGGEQYF
. | TRBJ1-2 | . | TRBV11-3 | TGTGCCAGCAGCCTGAGGGGGTATGGCTACACCTTC | CASSLRGYGYTF
many | TRBJ2-7 | TRBD1 | TRBV9 | TGTGCCAGCAGCGTAGGACAGGGGACGTACGAGCAGTACTTC | CASSVGQGTYEQYF
. | TRBJ1-1 | TRBD1 | TRBV5-1 | TGCGCCAGCAGCTTGCCCGACAGGGGGAACACTGAAGCTTTCTTT | CASSLPDRGNTEAFF
. | TRBJ1-1 | TRBD1 | TRBV5-4 | TGTGCCAGCAGCTTAGGCAGGGGGGCCGAAGCTTTCTTT | CASSLGRGAEAFF
. | TRBJ1-5 | TRBD1 | TRBV2 | TGTGCCAGCAGCCCCCAGACAGGGGCCGCCGATCAGCCCCAGCATTTT | CASSPQTGAADQPQHF
. | TRBJ1-2 | . | TRBV5-6 | TGTGCCAGCAGCTTTATAGATTCCTATGGCTACACCTTC | CASSFIDSYGYTF
. | TRBJ2-7 | TRBD1 | TRBV9 | TGTGCCAGCAGCGTAGGTCAGGGGGACTCCTACGAGCAGTACTTC | CASSVGQGDSYEQYF
. | TRBJ1-2 | . | TRBV5-4 | TGTGCCAGCAACCCCCAGGGGTTTGGCTATGGCTACACCTTC | CASNPQGFGYGYTF
. | TRBJ1-2 | TRBD1 | TRBV28 | TGTGCCAGCACTCCTCATGAGGGGGCGTTATTCAACTATGGCTACACCTTC | CASTPHEGALFNYGYTF
. | TRBJ2-3 | . | TRBV9 | TGTGCCAGCAGCGTAGGGGGGAGGGGGAGCACAGATACGCAGTATTTT | CASSVGGRGSTDTQYF
once | TRBJ1-3 | . | TRBV5-5 | TGTGCCAGCAGCTTGATGTGGGGGCTTAGCTCTGGAAACACCATATATTTT | CASSLMWGLSSGNTIYF
few | TRBJ2-6 | . | TRBV5-1 | TGCGCCAGCAGCTTCCGTTATACAGTCTCTGGGGCCAACGTCCTGACTTTC | CASSFRYTVSGANVLTF
. | TRBJ2-4 | . | TRBV6-1 | TGTGCCAGCAGTGCCTGGCAGGGGGGTGTCAAAAACATTCAGTACTTC | CASSAWQGGVKNIQYF
. | TRBJ2-5 | TRBD2 | TRBV15 | TGTGCCACCAGCAGACCAACTAGCGAGGAGACCCAGTACTTC | CATSRPTSEETQYF
once | TRBJ1-5 | . | TRBV5-5 | TGTGCCAGCAGCTTGGTCGGAGGAGATAGCAATCAGCCCCAGCATTTT | CASSLVGGDSNQPQHF
. | TRBJ2-7 | . | TRBV6-1 | TGTGCCAGCAGTGAAGCGGAGTCAGAGCAGTACTTC | CASSEAESEQYF
. | TRBJ1-1 | . | TRBV7-2 | TGTGCCAGCAGCCACGTACCGGACACTGAAGCTTTCTTT | CASSHVPDTEAFF
. | TRBJ2-6 | . | TRBV5-1 | TGCGCCGGTCAAGGGGCAAACTCTGGGGCCAACGTCCTGACTTTC | CAGQGANSGANVLTF
. | TRBJ2-7 | . | TRBV4-3 | TGCGCCAGCAGCCAAGAATTCAGCCCCGGGTGGTACGAGCAGTACTTC | CASSQEFSPGWYEQYF
. | TRBJ1-1 | . | TRBV5-1 | TGCGCCAGCAGCCCGAATCTAGCCATAAACACTGAAGCTTTCTTT | CASSPNLAINTEAFF
. | TRBJ2-1 | TRBD1 | TRBV9 | TGTGCCAGCAGCGTAGTGGGACAGGGTTTCAATGAGCAGTTCTTC | CASSVVGQGFNEQFF
. | TRBJ2-5 | . | TRBV15 | TGTGCCACCAGCTCCCTCCGGTCCTTCGCAGAGACCCAGTACTTC | CATSSLRSFAETQYF
. | TRBJ1-4 | TRBD1 | TRBV19 | TGTGCCAGTGCCGGGACAGGGATCGAAAAACTGTTTTTT | CASAGTGIEKLFF
few | TRBJ2-7 | . | TRBV23-1 | TGCGCCAGCAGCTCCGGGACAAAGATTATTTACGAGCAGTACTTC | CASSSGTKIIYEQYF
. | TRBJ1-2 | . | TRBV5-4 | TGTGCCAGCAGCTTGGAAGGAGGTGGCTACGGCTATGGCTACACCTTC | CASSLEGGGYGYGYTF
. | TRBJ1-6 | TRBD1 | TRBV11-2 | TGTGCCAGCAGCTTAGAAGCTTCCGGGACAGCAATTTCACCCCTCCACTTT | CASSLEASGTAISPLHF
once | TRBJ2-4 | . | TRBV3-1/TRBV3-2 | TGTGCCAGCAGCCATAGAGGGGGAGAAAACATTCAGTACTTC | CASSHRGGENIQYF
. | TRBJ2-1 | TRBD1 | TRBV11-2 | TGTGCCAGCAGCTTACCGAGGACAGGATCCTACAATGAGCAGTTCTTC | CASSLPRTGSYNEQFF
. | TRBJ2-7 | TRBD2 | TRBV27 | TGTGCCAGCAGTTTATCGACAGCGGGGGGGCGGTACGAGCAGTACTTC | CASSLSTAGGRYEQYF
few | TRBJ2-7 | . | TRBV15 | TGTGCCACCAGCCACGACGGGGGGCCCTCCTACGAGCAGTACTTC | CATSHDGGPSYEQYF
. | TRBJ1-1 | . | TRBV19 | TGTGCCAGTAGTATAGAGGGGCGCGGCACTGAAGCTTTCTTT | CASSIEGRGTEAFF
. | TRBJ2-1 | TRBD2 | TRBV30 | TGTGCCTGGGCCCTAGCGGGGGGTTTCAATGAGCAGTTCTTC | CAWALAGGFNEQFF
few | TRBJ1-1 | . | TRBV2 | TGTGCCAGCAGTGCTCACAGGATTGAAGCTTTCTTT | CASSAHRIEAFF
. | TRBJ2-1 | TRBD2 | TRBV25-1 | TGTGCCAGCAGTTGGCGGGGGAACCGCTGGGATGAGCAGTTCTTC | CASSWRGNRWDEQFF
. | TRBJ2-3 | TRBD1 | TRBV5-1 | TGCGCCAGCAGCTTGGGACAGGGTGGTACGCAGTATTTT | CASSLGQGGTQYF
few | TRBJ1-4 | TRBD1 | TRBV19 | TGTGCCAGTAGTACGGGACAGGGGAATGAAAAACTGTTTTTT | CASSTGQGNEKLFF
. | TRBJ2-3 | TRBD2 | TRBV12-3/TRBV12-4 | TGTGCCAGTCGCGGCGGGGGGTGGAATACGCAGTATTTT | CASRGGGWNTQYF
. | TRBJ1-1 | . | TRBV15 | TGTGCCACCAGCGTCCGTAGAACTGAAGCTTTCTTT | CATSVRRTEAFF
. | TRBJ2-3 | TRBD2 | TRBV7-3 | TGTGCCAGCAGGAGGACTAGCGCTGGACTATTAGATACGCAGTATTTT | CASRRTSAGLLDTQYF
. | TRBJ1-4 | . | TRBV6-5 | TGTGCCAGCAGTCTGACACCAACTAATGAAAAACTGTTTTTT | CASSLTPTNEKLFF
. | TRBJ2-2 | . | TRBV5-5 | TGTGCCAGCAACAGAGGGGGCACCGGGGAGCTGTTTTTT | CASNRGGTGELFF
. | TRBJ1-1 | TRBD1 | TRBV11-2 | TGTGCCAGCAGCGACCCCCGACAGGGGGACACTGAAGCTTTCTTT | CASSDPRQGDTEAFF
. | TRBJ2-3 | . | TRBV5-1 | TGCGCCAGCAGCTTGGGTGGTGGTGGGCCAGATACGCAGTATTTT | CASSLGGGGPDTQYF
. | TRBJ1-1 | TRBD1 | TRBV28 | TGTGCCAGCAAAGGCGCAGGGGGAAGGACTGAAGCTTTCTTT | CASKGAGGRTEAFF
once | TRBJ1-2 | TRBD1 | TRBV28 | TGTGCCAGCAGTCCCCACAGGGGGGGTAGCTATGGCTACACCTTC | CASSPHRGGSYGYTF
. | TRBJ2-3 | . | TRBV6-5 | TGTGCCAGCAGTTACAGGGGGGATACGCAGTATTTT | CASSYRGDTQYF
. | TRBJ1-1 | . | TRBV3-1/TRBV3-2 | TGTGCCAGCAGTCCACGACAGCAGAACACTGAAGCTTTCTTT | CASSPRQQNTEAFF
once | TRBJ1-4 | . | TRBV6-6 | TGTGCCAGCAGTTCTGCGGGGGTTTTTAATGAAAAACTGTTTTTT | CASSSAGVFNEKLFF
. | TRBJ2-7 | . | TRBV4-1 | TGCGCCAGCAGCCAGCTAGGGGGGGTGCCCGAGCAGTACTTC | CASSQLGGVPEQYF
. | TRBJ1-2 | . | TRBV13 | TGTGCCAGCAGCCTCTCAGGCAACTATGGCTACACCTTC | CASSLSGNYGYTF
. | TRBJ1-2 | . | TRBV5-4 | TGTGCCAGCAGCTACGGGGAGGGCTATGGCTACACCTTC | CASSYGEGYGYTF
. | TRBJ2-7 | . | TRBV7-9 | TGTGCCAGCAGCTTACTCCCCGGCAGGGCCTACGAGCAGTACTTC | CASSLLPGRAYEQYF
few | TRBJ1-1 | . | TRBV5-1 | TGCGCCAGCAGCTTACAGGAGTTGAACACTGAAGCTTTCTTT | CASSLQELNTEAFF
. | TRBJ2-5 | . | TRBV3-1/TRBV3-2 | TGTGCCAGCAGCCAAGATAAATGTAGGGGTCCGGAGACCCAGTACTTC | CASSQDKCRGPETQYF
. | TRBJ1-4 | . | TRBV5-7 | TGTGCCAGCAGGGCGGGACGGCTTGAAAAACTGTTTTTT | CASRAGRLEKLFF